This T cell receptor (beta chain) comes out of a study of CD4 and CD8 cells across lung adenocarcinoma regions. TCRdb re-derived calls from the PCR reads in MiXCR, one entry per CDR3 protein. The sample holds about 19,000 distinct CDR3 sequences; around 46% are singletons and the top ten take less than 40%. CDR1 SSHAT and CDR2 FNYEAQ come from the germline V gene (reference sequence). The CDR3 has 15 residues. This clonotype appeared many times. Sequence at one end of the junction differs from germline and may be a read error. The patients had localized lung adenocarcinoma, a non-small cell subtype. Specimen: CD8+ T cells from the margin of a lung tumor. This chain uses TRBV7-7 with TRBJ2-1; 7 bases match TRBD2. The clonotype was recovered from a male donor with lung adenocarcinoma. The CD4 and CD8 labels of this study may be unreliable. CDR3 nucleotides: TGTGCTAGCAGCTTATCAGCGGGGAAGCACAATGAGCAGTTCTTC. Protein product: CASSLSAGKHNEQFF.